These T cell receptor beta chains were read from a single sample in a study of T cell responses to AZD1222 COVID-19 vaccine. The protocol was immunoSEQ multiplex PCR, while the TCRdb copy is restricted to in-frame clones and leaves out a portion. The table lists 150,000 to 190,000 clones, about 87% of them singletons. The sequencing used peripheral blood, collected 28 days after the second AZD1222 dose. These receptors all stem from an adult who received the AZD1222 COVID-19 vaccine. Each CDR3 is given with its conserved first and last residue. Fields, in order: J gene, D gene, clone size, V gene, CDR3 DNA, CDR3 protein. The D gene is left open where the match is weak. Expanded clones get a size class; other rows say once, few or many, or leave the size out.

J gene: TRBJ2-2
D gene: TRBD1
clone size: .
V gene: TRBV14
CDR3 DNA: TGTGCCAGCAGCCAAGAGTTCCGGCAGGGGGCCACCGGGGAGCTGTTTTTT
CDR3 protein: CASSQEFRQGATGELFF

J gene: TRBJ2-5
D gene: .
clone size: .
V gene: TRBV9
CDR3 DNA: TGTGCCAGCAGCGTAGGGTTTGGGACATACCAAGAGACCCAGTACTTC
CDR3 protein: CASSVGFGTYQETQYF

J gene: TRBJ1-6
D gene: .
clone size: .
V gene: TRBV5-4
CDR3 DNA: TGTGCCAGCAGCTCCGGACACCCGAGCTCCTATAATTCACCCCTCCACTTT
CDR3 protein: CASSSGHPSSYNSPLHF

J gene: TRBJ2-7
D gene: TRBD2
clone size: .
V gene: TRBV7-2
CDR3 DNA: TGTGCCAGCAGCTTAATCGGCGGGAGGGCCCGCGAGCAGTACTTC
CDR3 protein: CASSLIGGRAREQYF

J gene: TRBJ1-5
D gene: TRBD1
clone size: .
V gene: TRBV19
CDR3 DNA: TGTGCCAGTACCCTACAGGGGGGAGGTCAGCCCCAGCATTTT
CDR3 protein: CASTLQGGGQPQHF

J gene: TRBJ2-1
D gene: .
clone size: .
V gene: TRBV28
CDR3 DNA: TGTGCCAGCAGCAGACCCGGGAGCTCCTACAATGAGCAGTTCTTC
CDR3 protein: CASSRPGSSYNEQFF

J gene: TRBJ2-3
D gene: .
clone size: .
V gene: TRBV7-6
CDR3 DNA: TGTGCCAGCAGCTTAATAGCGGAGGGCACAGATACGCAGTATTTT
CDR3 protein: CASSLIAEGTDTQYF

J gene: TRBJ2-7
D gene: TRBD2
clone size: .
V gene: TRBV4-3
CDR3 DNA: TGCGCCAGCAGCCAAGTGTACGGGGGGGAGCAGTACTTC
CDR3 protein: CASSQVYGGEQYF

J gene: TRBJ1-5
D gene: .
clone size: .
V gene: TRBV7-8
CDR3 DNA: TGTGCCAGTGGCACGGGGTTGGATCAGCCCCAGCATTTT
CDR3 protein: CASGTGLDQPQHF

J gene: TRBJ1-2
D gene: .
clone size: .
V gene: TRBV7-5
CDR3 DNA: TGTGCCAGATCGGCCCCACCACAACTTGGCTACACCTTC
CDR3 protein: CARSAPPQLGYTF

J gene: TRBJ2-7
D gene: TRBD1
clone size: once
V gene: TRBV14
CDR3 DNA: TGTGCCAGCAGCCAAATATCACGACAGGGGTTGTACTTC
CDR3 protein: CASSQISRQGLYF

J gene: TRBJ2-2
D gene: .
clone size: .
V gene: TRBV21-1
CDR3 DNA: TGTGCCAGCAGCAAAGAGACTTCGGCCCACACCGGGGAGCTGTTTTTT
CDR3 protein: CASSKETSAHTGELFF

J gene: TRBJ2-5
D gene: TRBD1
clone size: .
V gene: TRBV4-1
CDR3 DNA: TGCGCCAGCAGCCTACCGACAGGGAATGGTGAGACCCAGTACTTC
CDR3 protein: CASSLPTGNGETQYF

J gene: TRBJ2-7
D gene: .
clone size: .
V gene: TRBV7-2
CDR3 DNA: TGTGCCAGCAGCCCTCGGGGTGGGCCACCCTACGAGCAGTACTTC
CDR3 protein: CASSPRGGPPYEQYF

J gene: TRBJ2-7
D gene: TRBD2
clone size: .
V gene: TRBV28
CDR3 DNA: TGTGCCAGCAGTTTGGGGAGGGAAAGGGACGAGCAGTACTTC
CDR3 protein: CASSLGRERDEQYF

J gene: TRBJ1-1
D gene: TRBD1
clone size: few
V gene: TRBV28
CDR3 DNA: TGTGCCAGCAGTCTACGACAGGGGGTGAACACTGAAGCTTTCTTT
CDR3 protein: CASSLRQGVNTEAFF

J gene: TRBJ1-2
D gene: .
clone size: .
V gene: TRBV11-2
CDR3 DNA: TGTGCCAGCAGCACAGTCATTAACTATGGCTACACCTTC
CDR3 protein: CASSTVINYGYTF

J gene: TRBJ1-1
D gene: .
clone size: .
V gene: TRBV7-9
CDR3 DNA: TGTGCCAGCAGCTTAGATGGAGGGGCTGAAGCTTTCTTT
CDR3 protein: CASSLDGGAEAFF

J gene: TRBJ1-3
D gene: .
clone size: .
V gene: TRBV2
CDR3 DNA: TGTGCCCGGAGTGGGTCAACTGGAAACACCATATATTTT
CDR3 protein: CARSGSTGNTIYF

J gene: TRBJ2-2
D gene: .
clone size: .
V gene: TRBV2
CDR3 DNA: TGTGCCACCGCTAACACCGGGGAGCTGTTTTTT
CDR3 protein: CATANTGELFF

J gene: TRBJ2-7
D gene: TRBD1
clone size: once
V gene: TRBV2
CDR3 DNA: TGTGCCAGCAGCAGACAGGGGGCATACGAGCAGTACTTC
CDR3 protein: CASSRQGAYEQYF

J gene: TRBJ1-4
D gene: .
clone size: .
V gene: TRBV6-2/TRBV6-3
CDR3 DNA: TGTGCCAGCAGTGCCGGCGCAGTGGGAAAACTGTTTTTT
CDR3 protein: CASSAGAVGKLFF

J gene: TRBJ2-1
D gene: .
clone size: .
V gene: TRBV11-2
CDR3 DNA: TGTGCCAGCAGCTTAGATCCACCCAGAAGCAATGAGCAGTTCTTC
CDR3 protein: CASSLDPPRSNEQFF

J gene: TRBJ1-3
D gene: TRBD1
clone size: .
V gene: TRBV18
CDR3 DNA: TGTGCCAGCTCACCTGACAGGGGGAAAGGAAACACCATATATTTT
CDR3 protein: CASSPDRGKGNTIYF

J gene: TRBJ1-1
D gene: TRBD1
clone size: few
V gene: TRBV6-5
CDR3 DNA: TGTGCCAGCATTCGGGACAGGGTTAAAACTGAAGCTTTCTTT
CDR3 protein: CASIRDRVKTEAFF

J gene: TRBJ2-5
D gene: TRBD1
clone size: .
V gene: TRBV7-2
CDR3 DNA: TGTGCCAGCAGCTTAGATGGGACAGGGGTGATAGGGACCCAGTACTTC
CDR3 protein: CASSLDGTGVIGTQYF